This TCR beta chain was sequenced for a study of shared clonotypes between healthy human individuals. Repertoires were generated with immunoSEQ multiplex PCR, while TCRdb's copy carries only in-frame clones and drops some. The sample records 2,500,000 or so clones, more than 90% being singletons. Only one count was recorded for this clone. The TCR was taken from a man aged 18 to 35 in good health. The sample comprised naive CD4+ T cells sorted from blood. As to subset: CD45RA+ positively selected.

The CDR3 here is CASSLGVQGLFEQYF. The CDR3 nucleotides are TGTGCCAGCAGCTTGGGGGTCCAGGGGTTGTTCGAGCAGTACTTC. This rearrangement joins TRBV5-4 to TRBJ2-7; the D gene is possibly TRBD1 (6 bases). V was trimmed by 0 bases and J by 6 bases, leaving 16 bases between them. The germline CDR1 and CDR2 sequences are SGHNT and YYREEE (reference sequence). The CDR3 runs 15 residues.